The 25 T cell receptor beta chains below come from one sample, sequenced in a study of Graves' ophthalmopathy and Graves' hyperthyroidism (dated by TCRdb to 2017 to 2018). Instrument on record: Illumina HiSeq 2000. TCR beta CDR3 regions were amplified from RNA transcripts for repertoire sequencing. HTBI primers and the Qiagen OneStep RT-PCR kit were used in a first-round RT-PCR, which was followed by a second-round multiplex PCR, size selection and purification. The public sequencing data were trimmed at Q25 with fastp and processed into clonotypes with MiXCR by TCRdb, which kept only in-frame beta chains. Identical CDR3 protein sequences are pooled into one entry, listed with their most common genes and DNA. The sample profile shows more than 1,000,000 distinct CDR3 sequences; around a third of them were found once. The top ten clonotypes cover roughly 10% of the sample. The material sequenced was peripheral blood or thyroid tissue (not recorded which). Receptors originate from an adult man with Graves' hyperthyroidism.

In the case of this clonotype: A much larger clone differs from this one at a single base, so this may be a read error. This chain connects TRBV2 to TRBJ1-6; D is unresolved. CDR3 size: 15 residues. CDR1 and CDR2 (germline): SNHLY, FYNNEI. CDR3 loop: CASSDEAGGGSPPHF. The CDR3 DNA is TGTGCCAGCAGTGATGAGGCAGGAGGTGGTTCACCCCCCCACTTT.

V and J are TRBV11-2 and TRBJ1-2; tentatively, D is TRBD1 (6 bases). V was trimmed by 5 bases and J by 8 bases, leaving 18 bases between them. The germline gives CDR1 SGHAT, CDR2 FQNNGV. CDR3 length equals 14 residues. The CDR3 loop reads CASSRGGRELGYTF. For the CDR3, the DNA is TGTGCCAGCAGCCGAGGGGGTAGGGAGCTGGGCTACACCTTC.

This clonotype appeared many times. CDR3 nucleotides: TGCAGTGCTAGTGTCCCATCTGGCTCCTACGAGCAGTACTTC. This translates into CSASVPSGSYEQYF. The genes are TRBV20-1 and TRBJ2-7; no definite D call. Germline V gives CDR1 DFQATT, CDR2 SNEGSKA (reference sequence). The germline V and J ends were trimmed by 3 bases and 0 bases, with 12 bases remaining between them. The CDR3 consists of 14 residues.

This clonotype was counted at least ten times. CDR3 sequence (DNA): TGCGCCAGCAGTGAGGCCTCTGGGGCCAACGTCCTGACTTTC. This sequence encodes CASSEASGANVLTF. The rearrangement links TRBV5-1 to TRBJ2-6, with D uncertain. Trimming took off 5 bases at V and 0 bases at J, with 6 bases between the two ends. The CDR3 is made up of 14 amino acids. CDR1 is SGHRS, CDR2 YFSETQ, per germline.

This clonotype was picked up a small number of times. The chain is built from TRBV27 and TRBJ2-7; a possible D gene is TRBD1 (6 bases). The germline V and J ends were trimmed by 5 bases and 0 bases, with 11 bases remaining between them. The germline V gene encodes CDR1 MNHEY and CDR2 SMNVEV (reference sequence). This CDR3 spans 14 amino acids. The CDR3 region has the DNA TGTGCCAGCAGTCCGGAGACAGGCTCCTACGAGCAGTACTTC. This codes for CASSPETGSYEQYF.

This clonotype was counted many times. The chain employs TRBV7-9 and TRBJ2-7; D is unclear. The CDR3 has 14 residues. The V end was cut by 1 base, the J end by 0 bases, with 7 bases between. Germline CDR1 reads SEHNR; CDR2 reads FQNEAQ (reference sequence). The CDR3 bases are TGTGCCAGCAGCTTAGGGCCCCTCTCCTACGAGCAGTACTTC. It yields the protein CASSLGPLSYEQYF.

The V and J genes are TRBV3-1 and TRBJ2-5, with TRBD1 matching over 7 bases. CDR1 LGHDT and CDR2 YNNKEL come from the germline V gene (reference sequence). Trimming took 5 bases from V and 0 from J; bases not matched to a gene: 9. The CDR3 has 16 residues. CDR3 bases: TGTGCCAGCAGCTCAAACCGGGACAGCCACCAAGAGACCCAGTACTTC. Translating gives CASSSNRDSHQETQYF.

This clonotype came up once. J is TRBJ1-1 and V is TRBV19, with 11 bases fitting TRBD1. There are 14 residues in the CDR3. The germline gives CDR1 LNHDA, CDR2 SQIVND (reference sequence). After removal of 11 bases from V and 6 bases from J, the junction contained 11 bases not matched to a gene. The chain's CDR3 is CAWSRGQGDAEAFF. CDR3 in DNA: TGTGCCTGGAGCAGGGGACAGGGGGACGCTGAAGCTTTCTTT. The entire variable domain, with the rest obtained from reference TRBV19 and TRBJ1-1, is as follows: DGGITQSPKYLFRKEGQNVTLSCEQNLNHDAMYWYRQDPGQGLRLIYYSQIVNDFQKGDIAEGYSVSREKKESFPLTVTSAQKNPTAFYLCAWSRGQGDAEAFFGQGTRLTVV.

The sample holds one count of this clonotype. V and J are TRBV7-8 and TRBJ2-5; weak D call: TRBD1 (5 bases). Deletions cut 5 bases from V and 4 bases from J, with 14 bases between. The CDR3 length is 14 residues. Germline-derived CDR1 and CDR2 are SGHVS and FQNEAQ. The CDR3 here is CASSTRRVSETQYF. CDR3 sequence (DNA): TGTGCCAGCAGCACGCGCAGGGTGTCAGAGACCCAGTACTTC.

As to this clonotype: A much larger clone differs by one base, so this may be a read error. The rearrangement joins TRBV7-2 to TRBJ1-1; 7 bases fit TRBD1. V was clipped by 5 bases and J by 4 bases; unmatched bases: 13. This CDR3 comprises 16 residues. Per the germline V gene, CDR1 is SGHTA and CDR2 is FQGNSA. The CDR3 sequence is CASSKRRGPKGTEAFF. The CDR3 nucleotides are TGTGCCAGCAGCAAGAGGAGGGGGCCAAAAGGCACTGAAGCTTTCTTT.

The chain uses TRBV25-1 and TRBJ1-6, with TRBD1 matching 7 bases. Trimming cost V 6 bases and J 9 bases; bases outside gene matches: 5. The CDR3 consists of 13 residues. Germline CDR1 MGHDK, CDR2 SYGVNS. In nucleotides, the CDR3 is TGTGCCAGCAGCGACAGGGCCGTTTCACCCCTCCACTTT. Its translation is CASSDRAVSPLHF.

The chain recombines TRBV6-1 with TRBJ2-7; D call uncertain. The V end lost 6 bases, the J end lost 9 bases, and 12 bases lay between the germline ends. Per germline, CDR1 MNHNS and CDR2 SASEGT. There are 11 residues in the CDR3. The DNA of the CDR3 is TGTGCCAGCAGGGCCTCATTCGGGCAGTACTTC. Its protein is CASRASFGQYF.

With respect to this clonotype: Compared with germline, one end of the junction differs, possibly owing to a read error. The genes are TRBV10-3 and TRBJ2-2, with D possibly being TRBD1 or TRBD2 (6 bases each). Germline CDR1 ENHRY, CDR2 SYGVKD. The CDR3 loop spans 15 amino acids. CDR3 nucleotides: TGTGCCAGCAGTACCTACGGGGGCGGAACCGGGGAGCTGTTTTTT. Translation gives CASSTYGGGTGELFF.

This chain connects TRBV2 to TRBJ1-3, with 7 bases fitting TRBD1. The CDR3 consists of 14 residues. Germline lookup yields CDR1 SNHLY and CDR2 FYNNEI. V lost 8 bases, J lost 3 bases, and 7 bases stayed unmatched. The CDR3 coding sequence is TGTGCCAGCCTACAGGGGAGGAGTGGAAACACCATATATTTT. Translated, it gives CASLQGRSGNTIYF.

This clonotype was picked up a small number of times. V and J are TRBV24-1 and TRBJ2-7; D is perhaps TRBD2 (5 bases). Trimming cost V 9 bases and J 4 bases, with 9 bases left between them. Germline V gene data show CDR1 as KGHDR and CDR2 as SFDVKD. This CDR3 spans 11 amino acids. Here the CDR3 DNA reads TGTGCCACCGTGGGAGATTACGAGCAGTACTTC. The encoded protein is CATVGDYEQYF.

The sample holds many counts of this clonotype. The chain combines TRBV7-7 with TRBJ2-2; 8 bases are shared with TRBD1. The CDR3 covers 15 residues. Germline-derived CDR1 and CDR2 are SSHAT and FNYEAQ (reference sequence). Losses at the gene ends were 3 bases for V and 7 bases for J; bases not matched to a gene: 7. CDR3 nucleotides: TGTGCCAGCAGCTTTGGACAGGGTTTTGTCGGGGAGCTGTTTTTT. It is translated as CASSFGQGFVGELFF.

This clonotype was observed many times. The CDR3 here is CSVESGTGGYEQYF. The DNA of the CDR3 is TGCAGCGTTGAAAGCGGGACAGGGGGCTACGAGCAGTACTTC. The chain joins TRBV29-1 to TRBJ2-7; 11 bases align to TRBD1. Trimming took 2 bases from V and 3 from J; bases not matched to a gene: 3. This CDR3 comprises 14 residues. In germline, CDR1 is SQVTM, CDR2 ANQGSEA.

The V call is TRBV12-3 or TRBV12-4, the J call TRBJ2-2; tentatively, D is TRBD2 (7 bases). The V and J ends lost 3 bases and 0 bases respectively, with 14 bases between them. This CDR3 is built from 17 residues. This CDR3 is CASSLSPGGPNTGELFF. CDR3 coding DNA: TGTGCCAGCAGTTTGTCCCCCGGGGGGCCGAACACCGGGGAGCTGTTTTTT.

V and J are TRBV7-2 and TRBJ1-3, with 7 nucleotides matching TRBD1. This CDR3 contains 12 residues. The V gene end was trimmed by 5 bases and the J gene end by 11 bases; junction bases not matched to a gene: 6. Germline V gives CDR1 SGHTA, CDR2 FQGNSA. The CDR3 nucleotides read TGTGCCAGCAGCGTAACAGGGGTCCCCATATATTTT. Its protein is CASSVTGVPIYF.

V is TRBV5-8 and J is TRBJ2-2; D remains ambiguous. The length of the CDR3 is 14 residues. Looked up from germline, CDR1 is SGHTS and CDR2 is YDEGEE. Trimming cost V 1 base and J 7 bases, with 11 bases left between them. The CDR3 coding sequence is TGTGCCAGCAGCTTGTCGTCGGGTGGCGGGGAGCTGTTTTTT. Its protein is CASSLSSGGGELFF.

This clonotype was counted at least ten times. This chain joins TRBV5-1 and TRBJ2-7, with D possibly TRBD2 on 5 matching bases. The CDR3 covers 15 residues. V lost 0 bases and J lost 7, with 17 bases in between. Germline CDR1 SGHRS, CDR2 YFSETQ. The CDR3 sequence: CASSLDLASLGEQYF. The CDR3 region has the DNA TGCGCCAGCAGCTTGGATCTAGCATCTTTGGGTGAGCAGTACTTC.

Concerning this clonotype: The junction differs from germline at one of its ends, possibly a read error. This chain joins TRBV7-9 and TRBJ1-6; D remains ambiguous. The CDR3 contains 15 residues. The germline gives CDR1 SEHNR, CDR2 FQNEAQ (reference sequence). The CDR3 here is CANSFDVGRNSPLHF. Written as DNA, the CDR3 is TGCGCCAACAGCTTTGATGTAGGGAGGAATTCACCCCTCCACTTT.

In this sample, this clonotype turned up many times. This chain uses TRBV12-3 or TRBV12-4 with TRBJ1-1; D gene ambiguous. Trimming left V 3 bases short and J 0 bases short, with 5 bases between. This CDR3 region has 13 residues. This CDR3 is CASSFLLNTEAFF. CDR3 in DNA: TGTGCCAGCAGTTTCTTATTGAACACTGAAGCTTTCTTT.

The chain links TRBV20-1 to TRBJ2-7; 11 nucleotides align to TRBD1. The CDR3 spans 13 residues. Germline V gene lookup returns CDR1 DFQATT and CDR2 SNEGSKA (reference sequence). Trimming took 5 bases from V and 4 from J; bases not matched to a gene: 4. Here the CDR3 DNA reads TGCAGTGCTTGGGACAGGGGGGTTTACGAGCAGTACTTC. It codes for CSAWDRGVYEQYF.

The chain uses TRBV6-6 and TRBJ2-7; D might be TRBD1 (5 bases). The V and J ends lost 5 bases and 9 bases respectively, with 20 bases between them. The CDR3 totals 14 residues. Germline-derived CDR1 and CDR2 are MNHNY and SVGAGI (reference sequence). In nucleotides, the CDR3 is TGTGCCAGCAGTCCCACCCAGGCAGGGTTCGGGCAGTACTTC. Its protein is CASSPTQAGFGQYF.